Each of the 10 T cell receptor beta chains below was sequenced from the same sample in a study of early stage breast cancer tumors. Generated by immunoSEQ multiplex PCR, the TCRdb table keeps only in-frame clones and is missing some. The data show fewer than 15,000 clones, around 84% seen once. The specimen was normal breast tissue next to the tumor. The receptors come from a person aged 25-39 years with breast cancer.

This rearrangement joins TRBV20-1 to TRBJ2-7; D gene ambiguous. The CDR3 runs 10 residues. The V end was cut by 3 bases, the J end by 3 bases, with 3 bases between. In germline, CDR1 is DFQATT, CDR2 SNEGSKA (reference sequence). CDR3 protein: CSASGYEQYF. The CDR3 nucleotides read TGCAGTGCTAGCGGCTACGAGCAGTACTTC.

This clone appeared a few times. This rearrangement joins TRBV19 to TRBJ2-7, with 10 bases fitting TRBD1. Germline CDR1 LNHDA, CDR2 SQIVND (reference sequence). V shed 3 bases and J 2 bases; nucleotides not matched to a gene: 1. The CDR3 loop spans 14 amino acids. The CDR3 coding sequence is TGTGCCAGTAGTATGGGGACAGGGGCCTACGAGCAGTACTTC. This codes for CASSMGTGAYEQYF.

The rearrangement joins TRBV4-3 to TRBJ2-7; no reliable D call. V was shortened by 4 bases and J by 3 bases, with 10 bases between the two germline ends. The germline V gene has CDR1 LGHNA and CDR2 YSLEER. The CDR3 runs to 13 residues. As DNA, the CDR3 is TGCGCCAGCAGCCCCTTTGTAGGCTACGAGCAGTACTTC. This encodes CASSPFVGYEQYF.

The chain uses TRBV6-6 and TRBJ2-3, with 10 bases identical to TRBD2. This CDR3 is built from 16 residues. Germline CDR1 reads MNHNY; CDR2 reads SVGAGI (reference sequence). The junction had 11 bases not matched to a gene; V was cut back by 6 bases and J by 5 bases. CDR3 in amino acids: CASRLRTSGDRDTQYF. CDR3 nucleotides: TGTGCCAGCAGATTAAGGACTAGCGGAGACCGAGATACGCAGTATTTT.

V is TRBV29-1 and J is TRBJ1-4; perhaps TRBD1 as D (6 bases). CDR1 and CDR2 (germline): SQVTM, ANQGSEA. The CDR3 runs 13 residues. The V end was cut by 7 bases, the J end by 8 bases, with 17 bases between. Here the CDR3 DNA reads TGCAGCGGGAGGGGGGGGAGAAGAGAAAAACTGTTTTTT. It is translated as CSGRGGRREKLFF. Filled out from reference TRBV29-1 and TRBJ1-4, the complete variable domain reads SAVISQKPSRDICQRGTSLTIQCQVDSQVTMMFWYRQQPGQSLTLIATANQGSEATYESGFVIDKFPISRPNLTFSTLTVSNMSPEDSSIYLCSGRGGRREKLFFGSGTQLSVL.

The CDR3 coding sequence is TGTGCCAGCAGCTCCCCGGGACTAGCGGGAGTGTTCACAGATACGCAGTATTTT. It codes for CASSSPGLAGVFTDTQYF. The V gene is TRBV7-9, the J gene TRBJ2-3, with 14 bases aligning to TRBD2. V gave up 4 bases and J gave up 2 bases; unmatched junction bases: 8. The CDR3 is 18 residues long. Looked up from germline, CDR1 is SEHNR and CDR2 is FQNEAQ (reference sequence).

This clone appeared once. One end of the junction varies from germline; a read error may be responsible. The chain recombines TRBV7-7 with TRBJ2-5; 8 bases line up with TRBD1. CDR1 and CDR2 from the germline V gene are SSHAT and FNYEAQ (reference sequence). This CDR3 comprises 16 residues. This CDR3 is CASSYLTQGVPETQYF. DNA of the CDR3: TGTGCTAGCAGCTACTTGACACAGGGGGTCCCCGAGACCCAGTACTTC.

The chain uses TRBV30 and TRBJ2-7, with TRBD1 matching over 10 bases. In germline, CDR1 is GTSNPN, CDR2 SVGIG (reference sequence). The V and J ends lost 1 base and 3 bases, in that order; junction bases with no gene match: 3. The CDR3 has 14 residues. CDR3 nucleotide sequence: TGTGCCTGGAGTGACGGGACAGGGGACTACGAGCAGTACTTC. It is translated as CAWSDGTGDYEQYF.

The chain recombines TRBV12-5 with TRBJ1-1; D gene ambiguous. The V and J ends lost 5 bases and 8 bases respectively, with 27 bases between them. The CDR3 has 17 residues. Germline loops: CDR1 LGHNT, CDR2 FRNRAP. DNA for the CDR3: TGTGCTAGTGGTCTCTCCATAGGACCGACCCGGGAGTTAGAAGCTTTCTTT. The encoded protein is CASGLSIGPTRELEAFF.

CDR3 coding DNA: TGTGCCAGCAGTGAATCGGCAAGCGGCGGCACTGAAGCTTTCTTT. Protein product: CASSESASGGTEAFF. This chain links TRBV6-1 with TRBJ1-1, with unresolved D. This CDR3 has 15 residues. Germline values: CDR1 MNHNS, CDR2 SASEGT. Trimming took 2 bases from V and 4 from J, leaving 14 bases between them.